This T cell receptor beta chain comes out of a study of CD8 T cells in ankylosing spondylitis. The length of the CDR3 is 16 residues. V dropped 0 bases and J dropped 2 bases, with 12 bases sitting between them. Generation of TCR beta libraries employed quantitative 5'-RACE incorporating molecular barcodes. MiXCR was run by TCRdb on the 5' RACE reads, yielding one entry per CDR3 protein. In the table there are over 600,000 distinct CDR3 sequences, around 20% of which are singletons. Study conclusions and caveats: Past research had described some motif variants in reactive arthritis synovial fluid and blood. What appeared characteristic of ankylosing spondylitis blood was a TCR beta motif of 7 or 8 highly homologous variants.

In this sample, this clonotype turned up a few times. No antigen is known for it. Material for sequencing was blood, either unsorted or a sorted T cell fraction (not recorded which). This receptor was taken from a male donor with ankylosing spondylitis. The chain links TRBV12-3 or TRBV12-4 to TRBJ2-3; a possible D gene is TRBD1 (5 bases). The chain's CDR3 is CASSLALTVFTDTQYF. In DNA form, the CDR3 reads TGTGCCAGCAGTTTAGCCCTGACAGTGTTCACAGATACGCAGTATTTT.